This TCR beta chain was observed in a study of blood T cells in healthy people across ages. Whole-study results and caveats: Age advanced and TCR beta diversity per million T cells fell, roughly linearly.

This clonotype has just a few counts. Antigen unknown. CDR1 and CDR2 (germline): LGHNA, YNFKEQ. The CDR3 is made up of 17 amino acids. The V and J ends lost 4 bases and 2 bases, in that order; junction bases with no gene match: 10. A sample-barcoded 5' primer and a J-beta primer mix were used in a second PCR of roughly 7 to 11 cycles. The authors tagged each cDNA molecule using a template-switch adaptor with 12 random nucleotides. MiXCR was run by TCRdb on the 5' RACE reads, yielding one entry per CDR3 protein. Of some 1,800,000 distinct CDR3 sequences listed, 30% to 40% are singletons. The receptor was isolated from a human donor in good health. The V gene is TRBV4-2, the J gene TRBJ2-3; 9 bases line up with TRBD2. Sequenced sample: blood. The CDR3 region has the DNA TGTGCCAGCAGCCCGCGTGGGAGCGGGGGGCACACAGATACGCAGTATTTT. Its protein is CASSPRGSGGHTDTQYF.